Detailed here is one T cell receptor (beta chain). Its matching antigen is unknown. The germline V gene has CDR1 KGHSH and CDR2 LQKENI. This CDR3 has 13 residues. V was cut by 1 base and J by 8 bases, with 11 bases left in between. Each CDR3 protein gets one entry after TCRdb re-called the reads with MiXCR. This sample has about 68,000 distinct CDR3 sequences; roughly 20% occur once, and the top ten carry over 70%. This entry comes from a study of T cell repertoires in cytomegalovirus infection. Study at large: Carrying CMV and the relevant HLA type showed in public TCR beta signatures.

General observations from the study: It was HLA-C-restricted CMV-specific TCR beta clonotypes that dominated the response ex vivo.

The chain employs TRBV18 and TRBJ1-2; D gene uncertain. The sample comprised PBMCs, sequenced either directly or after in vitro stimulation (not recorded which). This clonotype was obtained from a human donor in good health (CMV status not recorded). Some clones in this sample may be carry-over from other donors' samples. CDR3 sequence (DNA): TGTGCCAGCTCACCACAGACGGAGGCCGGCTACACCTTC. This translates into CASSPQTEAGYTF.